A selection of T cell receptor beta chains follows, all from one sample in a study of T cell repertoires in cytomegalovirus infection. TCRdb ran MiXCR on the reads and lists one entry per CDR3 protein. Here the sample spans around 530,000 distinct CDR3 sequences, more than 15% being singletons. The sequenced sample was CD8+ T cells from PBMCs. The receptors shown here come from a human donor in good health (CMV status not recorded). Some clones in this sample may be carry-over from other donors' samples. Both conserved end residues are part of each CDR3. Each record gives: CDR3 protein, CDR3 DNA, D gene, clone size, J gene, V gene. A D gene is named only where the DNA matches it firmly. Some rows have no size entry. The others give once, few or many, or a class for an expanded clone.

CASSLVTGVQGELFF TGTGCCAGCAGCTTGGTCACAGGGGTACAAGGGGAGCTGTTTTTT TRBD1 NA TRBJ2-2 TRBV5-6
CASSLSGTGNLYEQYF TGCGCCAGCAGTCTTTCCGGGACAGGGAACCTCTACGAGCAGTACTTC TRBD1 few TRBJ2-7 TRBV4-1
CASSDPGLYGYTF TGTGCCAGCAGTGATCCGGGACTTTATGGCTACACCTTC NA many TRBJ1-2 TRBV12-3/TRBV12-4
CASSQWGTPPGEAPLHF TGTGCCAGCAGCCAATGGGGTACCCCGCCGGGGGAGGCACCCCTCCACTTT NA few TRBJ1-6 TRBV13
CASRLGGEEQYF TGTGCCAGCAGACTTGGAGGCGAAGAGCAGTACTTC NA few TRBJ2-7 TRBV7-9
CASSPGGGNYGYTF TGTGCCAGCAGCCCAGGAGGGGGGAACTATGGCTACACCTTC NA many TRBJ1-2 TRBV7-9
CASSYKGSGTEAFF TGTGCCAGCAGTTACAAGGGATCGGGCACTGAAGCTTTCTTT NA NA TRBJ1-1 TRBV6-5
CASSPRAGETRMSTEAFF TGTGCCAGCAGCCCAAGGGCCGGAGAAACGAGGATGAGCACTGAAGCTTTCTTT NA NA TRBJ1-1 TRBV14
CASSGGLLSTYEQYF TGTGCCAGCAGCGGCGGACTCCTTTCAACCTACGAGCAGTACTTC NA many TRBJ2-7 TRBV6-1
CSARDRGYQPQHF TGCAGTGCTAGGGACAGGGGTTATCAGCCCCAGCATTTT TRBD1 NA TRBJ1-5 TRBV20-1
CASRRTGFGERGNEKLFF TGTGCCAGCCGGAGGACAGGGTTTGGGGAGCGGGGTAATGAAAAACTGTTTTTT TRBD1 NA TRBJ1-4 TRBV27
CASTLGRGGTEAFF TGCGCCAGCACCCTAGGGCGGGGAGGCACTGAAGCTTTCTTT NA few TRBJ1-1 TRBV5-1
CAWRLAGSNEQFF TGTGCCTGGAGACTAGCGGGAAGCAATGAGCAGTTCTTC TRBD2 few TRBJ2-1 TRBV30
CSASPLGGHNEQFF TGCAGTGCTAGTCCCTTAGGAGGACACAATGAGCAGTTCTTC NA NA TRBJ2-1 TRBV20-1
CASSLDRVDGYTF TGTGCCAGCAGCTTGGACAGGGTAGATGGCTACACCTTC TRBD1 many TRBJ1-2 TRBV7-9
CASSLYRDTEAFF TGTGCCAGCAGTTTATATCGGGACACTGAAGCTTTCTTT NA few TRBJ1-1 TRBV27
CASSIRQGNQPQHF TGTGCCAGTAGTATCCGACAGGGGAATCAGCCCCAGCATTTT TRBD1 many TRBJ1-5 TRBV19
CASSQDGGLSQPQHF TGTGCCAGCAGCCAAGATGGTGGGCTGAGCCAGCCCCAGCATTTT NA NA TRBJ1-5 TRBV4-2
CSASSRTSLYNEQFF TGCAGTGCTAGTAGTCGGACTAGCCTTTACAATGAGCAGTTCTTC TRBD2 NA TRBJ2-1 TRBV20-1
CASSTDSNTEAFF TGTGCCAGCAGCACGGACAGCAACACTGAAGCTTTCTTT NA many TRBJ1-1 TRBV7-9
CASSFQGSFYGYTF TGTGCCAGCAGTTTTCAGGGGTCGTTCTATGGCTACACCTTC NA many TRBJ1-2 TRBV28
CASSERERVRTGHEQFF TGTGCCAGCAGTGAAAGGGAGCGGGTTCGAACGGGCCATGAGCAGTTCTTC NA many TRBJ2-1 TRBV2
CASSPPTGTGDEQYF TGTGCCAGCTCACCACCTACAGGGACAGGGGACGAGCAGTACTTC TRBD1 few TRBJ2-7 TRBV18
CASSLSSGAYNEQFF TGTGCCAGTAGTCTGTCTAGCGGGGCATACAATGAGCAGTTCTTC TRBD2 few TRBJ2-1 TRBV19
CASSLAARYEQFF TGTGCCAGCAGCTTGGCCGCTAGGTATGAGCAGTTCTTC NA NA TRBJ2-1 TRBV5-6
CSASVRTLAGEMGEQYF TGCAGTGCTAGCGTTCGGACTCTCGCGGGGGAAATGGGCGAGCAGTACTTC TRBD2 NA TRBJ2-7 TRBV20-1
CARSPRDHLNIQYF TGTGCCAGAAGCCCCCGAGACCACTTAAACATTCAGTACTTC NA NA TRBJ2-4 TRBV7-6
CASSGPTIGDNEQFF TGTGCCAGTAGTGGCCCGACGATTGGGGACAATGAGCAGTTCTTC NA few TRBJ2-1 TRBV19
CASSPGQGAYTGELFF TGTGCCAGCAGCCCCGGACAGGGGGCGTACACCGGGGAGCTGTTTTTT TRBD1 NA TRBJ2-2 TRBV5-6
CASTPGQVHNEQFF TGTGCCAGCACTCCGGGACAGGTCCACAATGAGCAGTTCTTC TRBD1 NA TRBJ2-1 TRBV2
CASSLAGNSGNTIYF TGTGCCAGCAGTTTAGCTGGCAACTCTGGAAACACCATATATTTT NA NA TRBJ1-3 TRBV9
CASSPWDRNTGELFF TGTGCCAGCAGCCCCTGGGACAGGAACACCGGGGAGCTGTTTTTT TRBD1 many TRBJ2-2 TRBV11-1
CASSVPWTSQETQYF TGTGCCAGCAGCGTTCCATGGACTAGCCAAGAGACCCAGTACTTC TRBD2 many TRBJ2-5 TRBV7-9
CASSHIGQNQETQYF TGTGCCAGCTCACATATTGGACAGAACCAAGAGACCCAGTACTTC NA NA TRBJ2-5 TRBV18